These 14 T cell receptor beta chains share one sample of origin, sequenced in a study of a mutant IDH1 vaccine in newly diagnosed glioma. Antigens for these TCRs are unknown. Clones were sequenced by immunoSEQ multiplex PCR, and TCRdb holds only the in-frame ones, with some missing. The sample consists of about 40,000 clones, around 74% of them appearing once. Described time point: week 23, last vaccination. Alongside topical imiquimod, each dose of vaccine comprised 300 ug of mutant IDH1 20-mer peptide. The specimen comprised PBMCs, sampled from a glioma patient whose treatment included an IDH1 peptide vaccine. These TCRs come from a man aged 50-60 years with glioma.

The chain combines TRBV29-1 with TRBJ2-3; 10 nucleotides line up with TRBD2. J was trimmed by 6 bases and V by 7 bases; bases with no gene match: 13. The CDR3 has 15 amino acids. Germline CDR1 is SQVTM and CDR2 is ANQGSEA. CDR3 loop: CSAQPGLAWGDTQYF. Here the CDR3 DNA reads TGCAGCGCTCAACCGGGACTAGCGTGGGGGGATACGCAGTATTTT.

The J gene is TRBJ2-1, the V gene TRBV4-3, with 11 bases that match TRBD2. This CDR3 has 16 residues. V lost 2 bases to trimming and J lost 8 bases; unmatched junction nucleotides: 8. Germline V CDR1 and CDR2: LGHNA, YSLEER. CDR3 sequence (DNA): TGCGCCAGCAGCCAATATCTAGCGGGGGGTGGGGATGAGCAGTTCTTC. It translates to CASSQYLAGGGDEQFF.

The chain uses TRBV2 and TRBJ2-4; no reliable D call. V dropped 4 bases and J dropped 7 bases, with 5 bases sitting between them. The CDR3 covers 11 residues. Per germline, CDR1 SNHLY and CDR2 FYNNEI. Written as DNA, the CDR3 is TGTGCCAGCAGTGCCAGGAACATTCAGTACTTC. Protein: CASSARNIQYF.

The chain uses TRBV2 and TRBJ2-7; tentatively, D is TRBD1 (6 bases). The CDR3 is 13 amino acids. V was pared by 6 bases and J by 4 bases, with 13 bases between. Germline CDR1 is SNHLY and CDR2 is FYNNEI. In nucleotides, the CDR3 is TGTGCCAGCAGCGCGGACAGTTTTTACGAGCAGTACTTC. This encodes CASSADSFYEQYF.

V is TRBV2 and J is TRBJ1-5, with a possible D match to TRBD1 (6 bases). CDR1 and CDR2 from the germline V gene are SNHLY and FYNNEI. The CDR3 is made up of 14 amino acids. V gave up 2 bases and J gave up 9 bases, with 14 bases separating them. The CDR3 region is CASSERDTKRPQHF. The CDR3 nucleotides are TGTGCCAGCAGTGAAAGGGACACGAAAAGGCCCCAGCATTTT.

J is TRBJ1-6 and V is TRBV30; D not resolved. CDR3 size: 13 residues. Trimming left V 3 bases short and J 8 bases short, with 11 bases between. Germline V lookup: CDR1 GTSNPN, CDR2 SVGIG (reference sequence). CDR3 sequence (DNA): TGTGCCTGGAGCCGTCAGAGGGATTCACCCCTCCACTTT. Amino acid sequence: CAWSRQRDSPLHF.

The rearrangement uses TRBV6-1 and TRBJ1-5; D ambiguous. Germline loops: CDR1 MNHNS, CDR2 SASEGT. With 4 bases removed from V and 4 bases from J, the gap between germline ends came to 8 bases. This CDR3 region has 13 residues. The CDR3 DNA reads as TGTGCCAGCAGTGCTCCTTTAAATCAGCCCCAGCATTTT. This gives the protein CASSAPLNQPQHF.

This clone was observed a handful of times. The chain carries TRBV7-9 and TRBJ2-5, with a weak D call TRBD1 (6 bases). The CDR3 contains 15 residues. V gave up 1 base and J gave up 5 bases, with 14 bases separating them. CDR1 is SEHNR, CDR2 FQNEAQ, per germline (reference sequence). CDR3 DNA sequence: TGTGCCAGCAGCTTAGGGGGATCAACAGGGGAGACCCAGTACTTC. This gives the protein CASSLGGSTGETQYF.

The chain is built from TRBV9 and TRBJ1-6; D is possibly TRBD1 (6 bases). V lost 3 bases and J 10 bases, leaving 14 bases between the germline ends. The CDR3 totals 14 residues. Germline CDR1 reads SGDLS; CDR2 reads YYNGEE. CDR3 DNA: TGTGCCAGCAGCGCAGGGGTGCTCCCCTCACCCCTCCACTTT. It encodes CASSAGVLPSPLHF.

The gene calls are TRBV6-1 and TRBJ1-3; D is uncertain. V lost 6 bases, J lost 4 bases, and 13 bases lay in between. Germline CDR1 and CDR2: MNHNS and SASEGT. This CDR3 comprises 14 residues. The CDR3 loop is CASRNGGAGNTIYF. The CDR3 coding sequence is TGTGCCAGCAGGAATGGAGGTGCCGGAAACACCATATATTTT.

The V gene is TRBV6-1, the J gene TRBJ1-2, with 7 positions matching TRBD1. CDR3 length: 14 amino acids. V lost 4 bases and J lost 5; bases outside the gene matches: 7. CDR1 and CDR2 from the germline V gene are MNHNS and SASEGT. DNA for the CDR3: TGTGCCAGCAGTGTCCTCGACAGGGCGTATGGCTACACCTTC. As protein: CASSVLDRAYGYTF.

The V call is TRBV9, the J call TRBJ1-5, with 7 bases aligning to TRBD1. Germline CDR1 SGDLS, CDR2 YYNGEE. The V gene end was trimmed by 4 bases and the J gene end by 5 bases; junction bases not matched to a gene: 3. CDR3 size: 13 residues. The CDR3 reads CASSPDRDQPQHF. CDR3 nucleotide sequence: TGTGCCAGCAGCCCAGACAGGGATCAGCCCCAGCATTTT.

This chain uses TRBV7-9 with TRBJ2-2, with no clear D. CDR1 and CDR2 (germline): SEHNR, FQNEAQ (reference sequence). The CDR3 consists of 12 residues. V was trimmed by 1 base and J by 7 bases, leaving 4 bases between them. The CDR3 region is CASSLVVGELFF. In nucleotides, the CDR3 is TGTGCCAGCAGCTTAGTAGTCGGGGAGCTGTTTTTT.

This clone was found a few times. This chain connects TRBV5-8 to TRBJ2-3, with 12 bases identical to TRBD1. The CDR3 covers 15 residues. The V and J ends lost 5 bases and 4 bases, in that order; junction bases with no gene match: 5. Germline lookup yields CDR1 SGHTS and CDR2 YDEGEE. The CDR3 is CASSTGTGGADTQYF. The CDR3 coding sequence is TGTGCCAGCAGTACCGGGACAGGGGGCGCAGATACGCAGTATTTT. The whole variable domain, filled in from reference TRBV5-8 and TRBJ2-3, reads EAGVTQSPTHLIKTRGQQATLRCSPISGHTSVYWYQQALGLGLQFLLWYDEGEERNRGNFPPRFSGRQFPNYSSELNVNALELEDSALYLCASSTGTGGADTQYFGPGTRLTVL.